This is a list of T cell receptor beta chains from one sample in a study of T cells in Graves' hyperthyroidism and ophthalmopathy. From the multiplex PCR reads, TCRdb called clonotypes with MiXCR, one entry per CDR3 protein. The sample has about 200,000 distinct CDR3 sequences; less than 20% are singletons. The sequenced material came from blood. Every receptor here comes from a woman aged 45-65 years with Graves' hyperthyroidism. The CDR3 runs from the conserved cysteine through the conserved F or W. D genes are given only for firm matches. Only some rows state a clone size, as once, few, many or a class for expanded clones.

abundance	d_gene	v_gene	j_gene	CDR3nt	CDR3aa
many	TRBD2	TRBV2	TRBJ2-2	TGTGCCAGAGCTAGCGGGAGGACCATCGCCGGGGAGCTGTTTTTT	CARASGRTIAGELFF
-	-	TRBV20-1	TRBJ2-5	TGCAGTGCTAGATCGACAGGTGTAGCGGAGACCCAGTACTTC	CSARSTGVAETQYF
many	-	TRBV3-1	TRBJ2-1	TGTGCCAGCAGCCGCGACCTTAATGACAATGAGCAGTTCTTC	CASSRDLNDNEQFF
-	TRBD2	TRBV20-1	TRBJ2-1	TGCAGTGCTAGAGGATTGCGGGAGGGCCCCAATGAGCAGTTCTTC	CSARGLREGPNEQFF
many	-	TRBV24-1	TRBJ2-3	TGTGCCACCAGTCAGGGGGGTAGCACAGATACGCAGTATTTT	CATSQGGSTDTQYF
many	-	TRBV20-1	TRBJ1-1	TGCAGTTACGATACAGGATTTGAAGCTTTCTTT	CSYDTGFEAFF
-	-	TRBV2	TRBJ2-1	TGTGCCAGCAGTGGGACAGTATACAATGAGCAGTTCTTC	CASSGTVYNEQFF
many	TRBD2	TRBV27	TRBJ2-7	TGTGCCAGCAGACTGACTAGCGGGAGCTCCTACGAGCAGTACTTC	CASRLTSGSSYEQYF
-	TRBD1	TRBV20-1	TRBJ2-5	TGCAGTGCTAGAGAGAAGGGGGCGATTGGAGAGACCCAGTACTTC	CSAREKGAIGETQYF
once	TRBD1	TRBV5-1	TRBJ2-1	TGCGCCAGCAGCTACTCAGGGACAGGGGTTTGGGAGCAGTTCTTC	CASSYSGTGVWEQFF
many	TRBD2	TRBV12-3/TRBV12-4	TRBJ2-1	TGTGCCAGCGCGGGAGAGAGTAATGAGCAGTTCTTC	CASAGESNEQFF
many	-	TRBV15	TRBJ1-1	TGTGCCACCAGCAGAGATCAGAGGAACACTGAAGCTTTCTTT	CATSRDQRNTEAFF
few	-	TRBV19	TRBJ2-7	TGTGCCAGTAGTATAACCCTGACTAGCTACGAGCAGTACTTC	CASSITLTSYEQYF
few	TRBD1	TRBV19	TRBJ2-2	TGTGCCAGTATCCGACAGGGCGCGAACACCGGGGAGCTGTTTTTT	CASIRQGANTGELFF
-	TRBD2	TRBV3-1	TRBJ2-7	TGTGCCAGCAGCCCACTAGCGGGAGGGCCCCACGAGCAGTACTTC	CASSPLAGGPHEQYF
many	-	TRBV27	TRBJ1-2	TGTGCCAGTCCTCCCCCTTCCGTAGGACAACGAGGCTATGGCTACACCTTC	CASPPPSVGQRGYGYTF
-	-	TRBV5-4	TRBJ1-4	TGTGCCAGCAGTTCTGAAACCGAGGAAAAACTGTTTTTT	CASSSETEEKLFF
many	-	TRBV7-8	TRBJ2-3	TGTGCCAGCAGCTTAAGTGGAGGGACCACAGATACGCAGTATTTT	CASSLSGGTTDTQYF
-	-	TRBV11-3	TRBJ1-6	TGTGCCAGCAGCCGAGGGGCCGTCGGATCACCCCTCCACTTT	CASSRGAVGSPLHF
many	-	TRBV29-1	TRBJ2-7	TGCAGCGTCGTGCGGACATTTCCCTACGAGCAGTACTTC	CSVVRTFPYEQYF
-	-	TRBV20-1	TRBJ2-5	TGCAGTGCTAGAGCCCCCAGGGGGAGGGGGGAGACCCAGTACTTC	CSARAPRGRGETQYF
many	-	TRBV6-1	TRBJ2-1	TGTGCCAGCAGTCCCCGGGGGCCTTCCTACAATGAGCAGTTCTTC	CASSPRGPSYNEQFF
-	TRBD1	TRBV5-5	TRBJ1-5	TGTGCCAGCAGCTCGACAGGGGGCCGCAATCAGCCCCAGCATTTT	CASSSTGGRNQPQHF
many	TRBD1	TRBV7-7	TRBJ2-1	TGTGCTAGCAGCCCACAAGGGACAGAAACTTCGTTCTTC	CASSPQGTETSFF
few	-	TRBV30	TRBJ2-6	TGTGCCTGGAGTCCGAGGGTTTCTGGGGCCAACGTCCTGACTTTC	CAWSPRVSGANVLTF
-	-	TRBV18	TRBJ2-5	TGTGCCAGCTCACCACCGATCGGGCTGCAAGAGACCCAGTACTTC	CASSPPIGLQETQYF
many	-	TRBV6-1	TRBJ1-1	TGTGCCAGCAGTGTGACGGCGGACACTGAAGCTTTCTTT	CASSVTADTEAFF
many	TRBD2	TRBV7-3	TRBJ2-1	TGTGCCAGCAGCCTAACGGGGGGAGTGGAGCAGTTCTTC	CASSLTGGVEQFF
many	TRBD2	TRBV5-1	TRBJ2-1	TGCGCCAGCAGCCATGGACTAGCGGGAGTGGTGGTGATCGATGAGCAGTTCTTC	CASSHGLAGVVVIDEQFF
many	-	TRBV28	TRBJ2-5	TGTGCCAGCAGTTTATCGCCAGGGCGCTCGGAGACCCAGTACTTC	CASSLSPGRSETQYF
many	TRBD2	TRBV12-3/TRBV12-4	TRBJ2-5	TGTGCCAGCAGTTTTGGGCGGGGGGAGGGGACCCAGTACTTC	CASSFGRGEGTQYF
many	-	TRBV19	TRBJ1-5	TGTGCCAGTAGTATGAAGGGCAATCAGCCCCAGCATTTT	CASSMKGNQPQHF
many	-	TRBV27	TRBJ1-5	TGTGCCAGCAGTTTATCGATAACGGGGAATCAGCCCCAGCATTTT	CASSLSITGNQPQHF
few	-	TRBV4-1	TRBJ2-7	TGCGCCAGCAGCCAAGCGGTGGGAGAGACCCCCGCCGAGCAGTACTTC	CASSQAVGETPAEQYF
many	TRBD2	TRBV28	TRBJ2-1	TGTGCCAGCAGTTTGGGCGGGAGGGCCTATGAGCAGTTCTTC	CASSLGGRAYEQFF
-	-	TRBV7-9	TRBJ2-1	TGTGCCGCTCATAGGGTCCGCTCCTACAATGAGCAGTTCTTC	CAAHRVRSYNEQFF
many	-	TRBV7-3	TRBJ1-1	TGTGCCAGCAGCTACGAGATGAACACTGAAGCTTTCTTT	CASSYEMNTEAFF
many	-	TRBV20-1	TRBJ2-7	TGCAGTGCTGACAGCTCCTACGAGCAGTACTTC	CSADSSYEQYF
few	-	TRBV24-1	TRBJ2-5	TGTGCCACCAGTGGCCTACAGGAGACGAACGAAGAGACCCAGTACTTC	CATSGLQETNEETQYF
many	-	TRBV3-1	TRBJ2-1	TGTGCCAGCAGCCTTAGCGAAGATCGCTACAATGAGCAGTTCTTC	CASSLSEDRYNEQFF
many	TRBD1	TRBV7-9	TRBJ1-2	TGTGCCAGCAGCCCCCAGGCCGACAGGGTGGGAGGCTACACCTTC	CASSPQADRVGGYTF
many	TRBD1	TRBV20-1	TRBJ2-3	TGCAGTGCTAGATTAGGTGGACAGGGATACACAGATACGCAGTATTTT	CSARLGGQGYTDTQYF
-	TRBD1	TRBV27	TRBJ2-7	TGTGCCAGCAGGCGACAGGGGTGGCACGAGCAGTACTTC	CASRRQGWHEQYF
-	TRBD2	TRBV11-2	TRBJ2-1	TGTGCCAGCAGCTTAGATCGGGGACTAGCGGCCTACAATGAGCAGTTCTTC	CASSLDRGLAAYNEQFF
many	-	TRBV20-1	TRBJ2-1	TGCAGTGCCACACCTAGCTACGACTACAATGAGCAGTTCTTC	CSATPSYDYNEQFF
many	-	TRBV12-3/TRBV12-4	TRBJ1-1	TGTGCCAGCAGTTTATATAGCGGCTGGGAAGCTTTCTTT	CASSLYSGWEAFF
-	-	TRBV7-3	TRBJ2-1	TGTGCCAGCAGCCCCTCGCGTGTAGGGGATGAGCAGTTCTTC	CASSPSRVGDEQFF
-	-	TRBV6-1	TRBJ1-3	TGTGCCAGCAGAACAACAGGCTCTGGAAACACCATATATTTT	CASRTTGSGNTIYF
few	TRBD2	TRBV12-3/TRBV12-4	TRBJ2-7	TGTGCCAGCAGTCCACTGGCGGGAGGGAGGAACGAGCAGTACTTC	CASSPLAGGRNEQYF
few	-	TRBV25-1	TRBJ1-2	TGTGCCAGCAGCTACAACAGGGATAGCTATGGCTACACCTTC	CASSYNRDSYGYTF
many	-	TRBV5-4	TRBJ1-1	TGTGCCAGCAGGGGTTCGGGCACTGAAGCTTTCTTT	CASRGSGTEAFF
many	-	TRBV30	TRBJ2-3	TGTGCCTGGAGTACGACCGACACAGATACGCAGTATTTT	CAWSTTDTDTQYF
many	TRBD2	TRBV12-5	TRBJ2-7	TGTGCTAGTGGTTTGGGAGGTAGTAGCGGGACCTACGAGCAGTACTTC	CASGLGGSSGTYEQYF
many	-	TRBV7-9	TRBJ1-4	TGTGCCAGCAGCTTAGTGCCGCCTGCTAATGAAAAACTGTTTTTT	CASSLVPPANEKLFF
few	-	TRBV5-5	TRBJ2-6	TGTGCCAGCAGCTTCCTTGGACAGCAAATCTCTGGGGCCAACGTCCTGACTTTC	CASSFLGQQISGANVLTF
-	-	TRBV20-1	TRBJ1-3	TGCAGTGCTAACGGGGAAACTGGAAACACCATATATTTT	CSANGETGNTIYF
many	TRBD2	TRBV5-1	TRBJ2-1	TGCGCCAGCAGCTTGACTAGCGGGAGGGACAATGAGCAGTTCTTC	CASSLTSGRDNEQFF
many	TRBD1	TRBV3-1	TRBJ2-7	TGTGCCAGCAGCCCAAGGGGGGGAGGACAGGGGCTACGGGAGCAGTACTTC	CASSPRGGGQGLREQYF
-	-	TRBV19	TRBJ2-4	TGTGCCAGTAGTATTCCCTCAGTAGCAGTAAACATTCAGTACTTC	CASSIPSVAVNIQYF